This T cell receptor beta chain was documented in a study of regulatory T cells in long-lasting Graves disease (dated by TCRdb to the early 2020s). About the full investigation: Patients with newly diagnosed Graves' disease had been on antithyroid drugs for under 3 months. A total of some 35 samples underwent TCR sequencing: around 13 from persistent and about 20 from newly diagnosed Graves' disease patients. The study was conducted in China and was registered as a clinical trial. Peripheral blood TCR sequencing and RNA sequencing compared persistent Graves' disease patients with newly diagnosed Graves' disease patients.

Cut back by 2 bases and 3 bases, the V and J ends lie 9 bases apart. The cysteine opens and the phenylalanine closes a CDR3 of 14 amino acids. Only the CDR3 portion is preserved as DNA: 42 bases, with reading frame beginning at the first base. Looking up the germline V gene (reference sequence) yields CDR1 SGHNT and CDR2 YYREEE. The library was prepared using multiplex PCR. Sequencer: Illumina HiSeq 4000. iRepertoire HTBI primers and Arm-PCR amplification of CDR3 regions were used to construct TCR beta libraries. Gel purification was performed on PCR products prior to sequencing. As for the authors' bioinformatics: A total of around 66 TRBV and 14 TRBJ segments were identified across samples and were used for gene usage analysis of CDR3 amino acid clonotypes. COPE and FqMerger were used to merge the filtered high-quality paired reads into contigs. BLAST was used to align contigs to IMGT TRBV, TRBD and TRBJ reference genes, with CDR3 defined following IMGT. Any clonotype with a frequency above 0.1% was classified as a highly expanded clone. Shannon entropy served as the measure of repertoire diversity, while the Gini coefficient captured V-J evenness. Clonotypes shared by more than one individual were considered public. TCRdb reran the public reads through fastp at Q25 and MiXCR, keeping productive beta chains. CDR3 protein duplicates are merged, each entry listing the most common genes and DNA. TCRdb's processing, not the authors', yielded these V and J calls. This sample gives 200,000 to 250,000 distinct CDR3 sequences in total; roughly 18% of them show up just once. The ten largest clones add up to 10% to 15% of the sample.

This clonotype was found a few times. Its target antigen remains unknown. Base qualities are missing; no much larger clone stands one base away. On the study overall, not on this receptor specifically: The authors acknowledged the small sample size as a limitation that may reduce accuracy. Compared with newly diagnosed patients, persistent Graves' disease patients had lower TCR Shannon entropy and fewer highly expanded clones, which suggests clonal expansion. Peripheral blood alone was examined, since thyroid tissue, which constituted the primary lesion, could not be accessed. More public clonotypes were shared among persistent patients (fewer than 3,000) than among newly diagnosed patients (roughly 960). Persistent disease showed preferential use of TRBV28, TRBJ1-2 and TRBJ2-5, whereas newly diagnosed disease favored TRBV20-1 and TRBJ2-1. Only the TCR beta chain was sequenced and analyzed.

In light of the paper, this sample's time point label describes: newly diagnosed GD, antithyroid drugs for less than 3 months. RNA was extracted from PBMCs in TRIzol for both TCR sequencing and RNA sequencing. The diagnosis of Graves' disease followed American Thyroid Association guidelines. Patients for the study were recruited at an endocrinology department in Xi'an, China. Each patient gave 7 to 9.5 milliliters of peripheral blood, collected in an EDTA anticoagulant tube. PBMCs were isolated by Ficoll Paque Plus density gradient separation without further T cell sorting. An Agilent 2100 Bioanalyzer and agarose gel were used to check RNA quality, and a NanoDrop 2000 was used to measure RNA concentration. Separately, the same data were catalogued under a study of T cells in Graves' hyperthyroidism and ophthalmopathy. That second report states: A patient counted as having stable Graves' hyperthyroidism if no progression to ophthalmopathy occurred over 18 months of follow-up. Hyperthyroidism patients were aged 18 to 65 years and newly diagnosed, with disease duration of less than 2 months. Any patient with an uncontrolled infection, another autoimmune disease, pregnancy or lactation was excluded. Diagnoses were based on clinical symptoms, serum thyroxine and TRAb, thyroid ultrasound and orbital computed tomography. A first-round RT-PCR of the TCR CDR3 used the HTBI primer set with the Qiagen OneStep RT-PCR kit. Blood samples also contained most of the expanded thyroid clonotypes (frequency above 0.001), which suggests that blood repertoires may reflect thyroid immune responses. In cross-validation, a model built on a 13 V-J signature told ophthalmopathy apart from stable hyperthyroidism with approximately 90% sensitivity and roughly 82% specificity, and in testing the same model reached 80%/75%. In validation, the model predicted progression to ophthalmopathy a median of about 6 months before onset, with roughly 71% sensitivity and more than 72% specificity. A discovery cohort of about 100 patients, approximately 45 with Graves' ophthalmopathy and roughly 59 with stable Graves' hyperthyroidism, was used to find distinguishing TCR V-J signatures. Prospective prediction of ophthalmopathy was tested in an independent validation cohort of some 20 hyperthyroidism patients and 17 patients who later progressed to ophthalmopathy. The approximately 95 discovery patients were divided at random into training and test sets in a 7:3 ratio. In addition, the study compared T-cell repertoires in thyroid tissue and in blood from roughly six Graves' hyperthyroidism patients. Following sampling, methimazole starting at 30 mg daily was given to hyperthyroidism patients, and high-dose intravenous methylprednisolone was given to ophthalmopathy patients. Libraries were constructed in a second round of multiplex PCR, after which size selection and purification were performed. Paired-end sequencing of the libraries was performed with 100 bp reads on an Illumina HiSeq2000. SOAPnuke was used to process the raw data, throwing out any read that contained adapters or uncalled bases, had a mean Phred below 15, or lacked an exact constant-primer or identifier match. High-quality paired reads were merged using COPE v1.2.5, and each unique nucleotide sequence was defined as a clonotype. Clonotypes were aligned to IMGT TRBV, TRBD and TRBJ reference segments using MiTCR v1.1. The analysis was restricted to V-J combinations with a frequency above 0.0001, which together covered roughly 99% of the repertoires. A TCS score was defined as the ratio of F50 (clonal expansion) to E x V (chaos), with BLOSUM62-based TCRdist applied between CDR3 peptides within each V-J. Welch's t-statistics and random forest reduced roughly 500 V-J features to roughly 13, which were used in a naive Bayes classifier (R e1071). Sample size was not statistically predetermined, and investigators were not blinded to group allocation. The paper reports TCR Vbeta CDR3 sequencing of about 140 peripheral blood samples: some 44 ophthalmopathy, under 80 hyperthyroidism and around 17 progressor patients.

This sequence uses TRBV5-4 and TRBJ2-1; TRBD2 is a weak D gene call, 6 bases matching. Sample: peripheral blood mononuclear cells (PBMCs), taken at new diagnosis, from a patient treated with antithyroid drugs. The source of this sequence is a woman between 25 and 40 years old with Graves disease. Donor details come from another sample of the same person, matched by shared clones. CDR3 reads: CASSFRAGYNEQFF. The nucleotide sequence is TGTGCCAGCAGCTTTAGAGCGGGCTACAATGAGCAGTTCTTC.